Shown below are 30 T cell receptor beta chains from a single sample sequenced in a study of blood T cell repertoires in COVID-19. Here immunoSEQ multiplex PCR was the method, and the copy in TCRdb shows in-frame clones only, minus some. The table lists some 120,000 clones, approximately 85% of them singletons. Sequencing was carried out using peripheral blood. These TCRs come from a young man with COVID-19, enrolled during active disease.

This chain links TRBV7-2 with TRBJ2-1; 9 bases are a match to TRBD1. Germline lookup yields CDR1 SGHTA and CDR2 FQGNSA. CDR3 length: 14 residues. Trimming took 4 bases from V and 7 from J; bases not matched to a gene: 5. This CDR3 reads CASSSWTGANEQFF. CDR3 in DNA: TGTGCCAGCAGCTCTTGGACAGGGGCGAATGAGCAGTTCTTC.

The chain carries TRBV6-1 and TRBJ1-2; D gene uncertain. V was cut by 1 base and J by 3 bases, with 9 bases left in between. The CDR3 consists of 14 residues. The V gene's germline CDR1 is MNHNS and CDR2 SASEGT. The chain's CDR3 is CASSEVWEYYGYTF. The DNA of the CDR3 is TGTGCCAGCAGTGAAGTTTGGGAGTACTATGGCTACACCTTC.

The chain combines TRBV6-5 with TRBJ2-5; TRBD2 matches 14 bases. CDR3 length: 14 amino acids. With 7 bases clipped from V and 5 bases from J, the junction kept 3 bases outside the gene matches. The germline V gene has CDR1 MNHEY and CDR2 SVGAGI. The CDR3 DNA reads as TGTGCCAGCACTCGGACTAGCGGGAGGGAGACCCAGTACTTC. Translated: CASTRTSGRETQYF.

The V call is TRBV28, the J call TRBJ2-3; D might be TRBD1 (6 bases). Looked up from germline, CDR1 is MDHEN and CDR2 is SYDVKM. The V end lost 2 bases, the J end lost 1 base, and 10 bases lay between the germline ends. The CDR3 sequence is 15 residues long. CDR3 nucleotide sequence: TGTGCCAGCAGTTTAAGGGGGTTCGGCACAGATACGCAGTATTTT. This codes for CASSLRGFGTDTQYF.

The chain recombines TRBV30 with TRBJ1-4; D unclear. The CDR3 consists of 12 residues. Deletions cut 3 bases from V and 8 bases from J, with 10 bases between. Germline lookup yields CDR1 GTSNPN and CDR2 SVGIG (reference sequence). This chain's CDR3 is CAWSPRGEKLFF. CDR3 DNA sequence: TGTGCCTGGAGCCCCCGCGGGGAAAAACTGTTTTTT.

The J gene is TRBJ2-3, the V gene TRBV20-1; D not certain. With 3 bases removed from V and 2 bases from J, the gap between germline ends came to 15 bases. Germline lookup yields CDR1 DFQATT and CDR2 SNEGSKA (reference sequence). There are 15 residues in the CDR3. This CDR3 reads CSASVQPTNTDTQYF. The CDR3 region has the DNA TGCAGTGCTAGTGTGCAGCCGACAAACACAGATACGCAGTATTTT.

This clone is a singleton in its sample. The J gene is TRBJ1-2, the V gene TRBV18; tentative D call: TRBD1 (6 bases). Deletions cut 2 bases from V and 5 bases from J, with 9 bases between. Germline V lookup: CDR1 KGHSH, CDR2 LQKENI. The length of the CDR3 is 13 residues. CDR3 nucleotide sequence: TGTGCCAGCTCACCAGACGGGACATATGGCTACACCTTC. It codes for CASSPDGTYGYTF.

This clone has just a few counts. The V call is TRBV4-2, the J call TRBJ2-3; TRBD2 matches at 7 bases. CDR3 length: 14 residues. CDR1 LGHNA and CDR2 YNFKEQ come from the germline V gene. V trimming: 1 base; J trimming: 4 bases; junction bases outside the gene matches: 2. CDR3 DNA sequence: TGTGCCAGCAGCCAAGGACGGGAGGCAGATACGCAGTATTTT. It codes for CASSQGREADTQYF.

The rearrangement links TRBV9 to TRBJ2-2, with TRBD1 as a possible D gene (5 bases). V gave up 0 bases and J gave up 2 bases, with 11 bases separating them. The V gene's germline CDR1 is SGDLS and CDR2 YYNGEE. The CDR3 is made up of 16 amino acids. The CDR3, as DNA: TGTGCCAGCAGCGTAGGACTCAGGGCTAACACCGGGGAGCTGTTTTTT. It yields the protein CASSVGLRANTGELFF.

The V gene is TRBV7-2, the J gene TRBJ1-5; D perhaps matches TRBD1 (6 bases). Germline V CDR1 and CDR2: SGHTA, FQGNSA. Trimming stripped 4 bases from V and 2 bases from J, with 12 bases between. The CDR3 runs to 15 residues. CDR3 sequence: CASSSMTGGNQPQHF. In DNA, the CDR3 is TGTGCCAGCAGCTCTATGACAGGAGGCAATCAGCCCCAGCATTTT.

This chain joins TRBV30 and TRBJ2-1; TRBD2 agrees at 15 bases. The length of the CDR3 is 16 residues. The J segment lost 8 bases and the V segment lost 1 base, leaving 6 bases of the junction unmatched. CDR1 is GTSNPN, CDR2 SVGIG, per germline (reference sequence). The CDR3 sequence: CAWSEGTSGRYDEQFF. CDR3 DNA: TGTGCCTGGAGTGAAGGGACTAGCGGGAGGTACGATGAGCAGTTCTTC.

V and J are TRBV5-1 and TRBJ1-5, with TRBD1 as a possible D gene (6 bases). The CDR3 is 15 residues long. Germline lookup yields CDR1 SGHRS and CDR2 YFSETQ. Trimming stripped 0 bases from V and 1 base from J, with 8 bases between. This CDR3 reads CASSLGTASNQPQHF. The CDR3 DNA reads TGCGCCAGCAGCTTGGGGACAGCGAGCAATCAGCCCCAGCATTTT.

The chain links TRBV7-2 to TRBJ1-1; D remains ambiguous. This CDR3 is built from 15 residues. CDR1 and CDR2 from the germline V gene are SGHTA and FQGNSA. With 5 bases removed from V and 0 bases from J, the gap between germline ends came to 13 bases. This CDR3 is CASSLGEHLNTEAFF. The CDR3 nucleotides are TGTGCCAGCAGCCTCGGGGAACACCTGAACACTGAAGCTTTCTTT.

The V and J genes are TRBV7-6 and TRBJ1-1, with D possibly TRBD1 on 6 matching bases. V was shortened by 4 bases and J by 7 bases, with 19 bases between the two germline ends. CDR3 length: 15 residues. CDR1 is SGHVS, CDR2 FNYEAQ, per germline. In DNA form, the CDR3 reads TGTGCCAGCAGCTGGGTAGCTGGGACACCACTTGAAGCTTTCTTT. Translation: CASSWVAGTPLEAFF.

J is TRBJ2-7 and V is TRBV11-3; tentatively, D is TRBD1 (6 bases). The CDR3 consists of 14 residues. The V gene's germline CDR1 is SGHNT and CDR2 YENEEA. Trimming left V 2 bases short and J 6 bases short, with 14 bases between. This CDR3 reads CASSLPQGFGEQYF. CDR3 nucleotide sequence: TGTGCCAGCAGCTTACCACAGGGTTTTGGCGAGCAGTACTTC.

This clone was seen once. CDR3 in DNA: TGTGCCAGCTCGCCAGACAGTTACGAGCAGTACTTC. Residues: CASSPDSYEQYF. J is TRBJ2-7 and V is TRBV18, with a weak D call TRBD1 (5 bases). The V end lost 6 bases, the J end lost 4 bases, and 10 bases lay between the germline ends. CDR1 is KGHSH, CDR2 LQKENI, per germline. This CDR3 region has 12 residues.

This chain links TRBV6-5 with TRBJ1-6; tentative D call: TRBD1 (6 bases). This CDR3 comprises 16 residues. Germline V gives CDR1 MNHEY, CDR2 SVGAGI. V was shortened by 1 base and J by 7 bases, with 14 bases between the two germline ends. CDR3 region: CASSYLSGTPNSPLHF. In nucleotides, the CDR3 is TGTGCCAGCAGTTACTTATCCGGGACACCGAATTCACCCCTCCACTTT.

CDR3 in DNA: TGTGCCAGCAGCCAAGATCACGGCGGGGGCTACAATGAGCAGTTCTTC. Translated, it gives CASSQDHGGGYNEQFF. J is TRBJ2-1 and V is TRBV4-2, with TRBD2 identical over 7 bases. V was clipped by 0 bases and J by 3 bases; unmatched bases: 5. The CDR3 has 16 residues. The germline V gene encodes CDR1 LGHNA and CDR2 YNFKEQ.

V is TRBV11-2 and J is TRBJ1-1; 7 bases are shared with TRBD1. The CDR3 is made up of 14 amino acids. Germline CDR1 is SGHAT and CDR2 is FQNNGV. V lost 6 bases to trimming and J lost 4 bases; unmatched junction nucleotides: 8. The CDR3 is CASRIKPGGTEAFF. CDR3 coding DNA: TGTGCCAGCAGGATCAAGCCAGGGGGCACTGAAGCTTTCTTT.

The gene calls are TRBV15 and TRBJ2-3, with 8 bases identical to TRBD1. Germline V gene lookup returns CDR1 LNHNV and CDR2 YYDKDF (reference sequence). The CDR3 loop spans 15 amino acids. V gave up 5 bases and J gave up 6 bases; unmatched junction bases: 10. CDR3 residues: CATSGSRGREDTQYF. The CDR3 DNA follows: TGTGCCACCAGCGGAAGCAGGGGGCGCGAGGATACGCAGTATTTT. Based on the CDR3 plus reference TRBV15 and TRBJ2-3, the full variable domain is DAMVIQNPRYQVTQFGKPVTLSCSQTLNHNVMYWYQQKSSQAPKLLFHYYDKDFNNEADTPDNFQSRRPNTSFCFLDIRSPGLGDTAMYLCATSGSRGREDTQYFGPGTRLTVL.

The chain recombines TRBV10-1 with TRBJ2-1; TRBD2 matches at 8 bases. Losses at the gene ends were 10 bases for V and 7 bases for J; bases not matched to a gene: 12. Germline V gives CDR1 WNHNN, CDR2 SYGVQD (reference sequence). There are 14 residues in the CDR3. Here the CDR3 DNA reads TGCGCCATCGCCGGACTAGCCAACGGTAATGAGCAGTTCTTC. Its translation: CAIAGLANGNEQFF.

The rearrangement links TRBV7-6 to TRBJ2-2, with TRBD1 identical over 9 bases. This CDR3 has 16 residues. Germline CDR1 and CDR2: SGHVS and FNYEAQ. Trimming took 5 bases from V and 5 from J; bases not matched to a gene: 9. The CDR3 DNA sequence: TGTGCCAGCAGCCCTCGGACAGGGGACATGACCGGGGAGCTGTTTTTT. This codes for CASSPRTGDMTGELFF.

This chain connects TRBV2 to TRBJ1-5, with 10 bases identical to TRBD1. The CDR3 extends over 15 amino acids. From germline, CDR1 is SNHLY and CDR2 FYNNEI. The J segment lost 0 bases and the V segment lost 8 bases, leaving 4 bases of the junction unmatched. As DNA, the CDR3 is TGTGCCAGCGCCGGGACAGGGGCTAGCAATCAGCCCCAGCATTTT. Translated: CASAGTGASNQPQHF.

The CDR3 DNA reads TGCGCCAGCAGCAATTTCCCGCCGACAGGGAACGGGGAGCTGTTTTTT. Protein: CASSNFPPTGNGELFF. The chain combines TRBV5-1 with TRBJ2-2; TRBD1 matches at 7 bases. Trimming took 4 bases from V and 7 from J; bases not matched to a gene: 13. This CDR3 spans 16 amino acids. CDR1 is SGHRS and CDR2 is YFSETQ in the germline V gene.

The gene calls are TRBV6-5 and TRBJ1-3; tentative D call: TRBD1 (5 bases). V was clipped by 0 bases and J by 6 bases, with 9 bases between them. The CDR3 is 14 amino acids. Germline assignment: CDR1 MNHEY and CDR2 SVGAGI. The CDR3 nucleotides are TGTGCCAGCAGTTACTCGGGGCGGGAAAACACCATATATTTT. It translates to CASSYSGRENTIYF.

The chain couples TRBV19 to TRBJ1-2, with D possibly being TRBD1 (6 bases). Between the trimmed V and J ends, which lost 11 bases and 8 bases, there was a span of 15 bases. Germline V gene lookup returns CDR1 LNHDA and CDR2 SQIVND (reference sequence). CDR3 size: 11 residues. In DNA, the CDR3 is TGTGCCTCCACAGGGACGCTAGGCTACACCTTC. It yields the protein CASTGTLGYTF.

CDR3 sequence: CASSSVPGVQETQYF. DNA for the CDR3: TGTGCCAGCAGCTCCGTCCCGGGAGTACAAGAGACCCAGTACTTC. The J gene is TRBJ2-5, the V gene TRBV5-5; TRBD2 might be the D (6 bases). The CDR3 spans 15 residues. Germline V gene data show CDR1 as SGHKS and CDR2 as YYEKEE (reference sequence). Trimming stripped 3 bases from V and 2 bases from J, with 14 bases between.

This clone has only one observation. V usage is TRBV19 and J usage is TRBJ1-1; D is unresolved. The V end was cut by 7 bases, the J end by 5 bases, with 11 bases between. The CDR3 totals 12 residues. Germline V gives CDR1 LNHDA, CDR2 SQIVND (reference sequence). CDR3 bases: TGTGCCAGTACCGCCGGGGTAACTGAAGCTTTCTTT. Protein sequence: CASTAGVTEAFF.

The rearrangement links TRBV7-2 to TRBJ2-1; perhaps TRBD1 as D (7 bases). CDR3 length: 16 amino acids. The germline V gene has CDR1 SGHTA and CDR2 FQGNSA. Trimming removed 5 bases from V and 6 bases from J, with 20 bases in between. CDR3 in amino acids: CASSAEGGQLVNEQFF. CDR3 in DNA: TGTGCCAGCAGCGCGGAGGGGGGACAGTTGGTCAATGAGCAGTTCTTC.

CDR3 coding DNA: TGTGCCAGCAGTTCATACGGTGTCGCAGGGGGCTATGGCTACACCTTC. Translating gives CASSSYGVAGGYGYTF. The rearrangement uses TRBV6-2 or TRBV6-3 and TRBJ1-2; 7 bases agree with TRBD1. V gave up 4 bases and J gave up 4 bases; unmatched junction bases: 12. The CDR3 is made up of 16 amino acids. Germline V gene sequence: CDR1 MNHEY, CDR2 SVGEGT.